Below are 29 T cell receptor beta chains sequenced from a single sample in a study of graft-versus-host responses after intestinal transplantation (dated by TCRdb to the early 2020s). Explained via the paper, the time point label denotes: cells obtained before transplantation from donor or recipient. Receptor amplification or capture employed the immunoSEQ multiplex PCR assay. TCRdb limited this immuneACCESS table to in-frame rearrangements with V and J called. A share of clones is missing; checked studies link under half to unresolved V genes, and the rest is unexplained. In this sample the table shows roughly 110,000 clones, around nine tenths of which occur a single time. Of the sample, 0.23% is held by the ten largest clones. These receptors are not linked to any known antigen. Source: unstimulated CD4+ T cells sorted from spleen or lymph node cells, taken before transplant. The receptors here all came from a human donor who was the organ donor for an intestinal transplant.

The chain links TRBV7-9 to TRBJ2-3; D unclear. The CDR3 loop spans 12 amino acids. From germline, CDR1 is SEHNR and CDR2 FQNEAQ (reference sequence). V was trimmed by 2 bases and J by 4 bases, leaving 4 bases between them. CDR3 loop: CASSLLADTQYF. The CDR3 DNA reads TGTGCCAGCAGCTTACTAGCAGATACGCAGTATTTT.

The V gene is TRBV27, the J gene TRBJ2-3; D possibly matches TRBD1 or TRBD2 (5 bases each). The CDR3 is made up of 18 amino acids. Germline loops: CDR1 MNHEY, CDR2 SMNVEV (reference sequence). V lost 4 bases to trimming and J lost 2 bases, with 22 bases between them. The DNA for the CDR3 is TGTGCCAGCAGTTCAACGACCTACCGGGACGGCTACACAGATACGCAGTATTTT. Its translation: CASSSTTYRDGYTDTQYF.

V usage is TRBV4-2 and J usage is TRBJ1-1; D is undetermined. V was cut by 0 bases and J by 4 bases, with 15 bases left in between. Germline V gene data show CDR1 as LGHNA and CDR2 as YNFKEQ. The CDR3 loop spans 16 amino acids. The CDR3 DNA sequence: TGTGCCAGCAGCCAAGACGGGAACCCCGAGGGCACTGAAGCTTTCTTT. Its translation: CASSQDGNPEGTEAFF.

The gene calls are TRBV18 and TRBJ2-5, with 8 positions matching TRBD1. The CDR3 is 14 residues long. Trimming took 2 bases from V and 4 from J; bases not matched to a gene: 3. Per germline, CDR1 KGHSH and CDR2 LQKENI. CDR3 region: CASSPGRGRETQYF. CDR3 nucleotide sequence: TGTGCCAGCTCACCAGGCAGGGGGCGAGAGACCCAGTACTTC.

The chain joins TRBV6-1 to TRBJ2-7; 7 bases align to TRBD1. The V gene end was trimmed by 7 bases and the J gene end by 6 bases; junction bases not matched to a gene: 3. Germline V gene sequence: CDR1 MNHNS, CDR2 SASEGT. This CDR3 spans 11 amino acids. CDR3 coding DNA: TGTGCCAGCACCTCAGGGGGCGAGCAGTACTTC. Amino acid sequence: CASTSGGEQYF.

CDR3 loop: CASSRRGTGTLNTGELFF. The CDR3, as DNA: TGTGCCAGTAGTAGAAGGGGGACAGGGACGTTGAACACCGGGGAGCTGTTTTTT. This chain joins TRBV19 and TRBJ2-2; 9 positions agree with TRBD1. The CDR3 loop spans 18 amino acids. Germline values: CDR1 LNHDA, CDR2 SQIVND (reference sequence). The ends lost 4 bases at V and 1 base at J; junction bases unmatched: 10. Looking up the rest from reference TRBV19 and TRBJ2-2 gives the full variable domain: DGGITQSPKYLFRKEGQNVTLSCEQNLNHDAMYWYRQDPGQGLRLIYYSQIVNDFQKGDIAEGYSVSREKKESFPLTVTSAQKNPTAFYLCASSRRGTGTLNTGELFFGEGSRLTVL.

This chain joins TRBV2 and TRBJ2-3; 8 bases agree with TRBD2. The CDR3 contains 14 residues. Looked up from germline, CDR1 is SNHLY and CDR2 is FYNNEI. V dropped 6 bases and J dropped 1; count of bases not matched to a gene: 3. The CDR3 loop reads CASSGLAGTDTQYF. CDR3 nucleotides: TGTGCCAGCAGCGGACTAGCCGGCACAGATACGCAGTATTTT.

The CDR3 region is CAWSVRQTANYGYTF. CDR3 DNA: TGTGCCTGGAGTGTAAGGCAGACCGCTAACTATGGCTACACCTTC. This rearrangement joins TRBV30 to TRBJ1-2; D not resolved. In germline, CDR1 is GTSNPN, CDR2 SVGIG (reference sequence). V was pared by 0 bases and J by 0 bases, with 11 bases between. The CDR3 consists of 15 residues.

This chain connects TRBV5-1 to TRBJ1-3; D gene unclear. Between the trimmed V and J ends, which lost 0 bases and 4 bases, there was a span of 11 bases. Looked up from germline, CDR1 is SGHRS and CDR2 is YFSETQ. This CDR3 has 15 amino acids. DNA for the CDR3: TGCGCCAGCAGCTTGGGGGCTTCTAGGGGAAACACCATATATTTT. Amino acids: CASSLGASRGNTIYF.

This chain uses TRBV19 with TRBJ2-7; no clear D. Looked up from germline, CDR1 is LNHDA and CDR2 is SQIVND (reference sequence). Deletions cut 4 bases from V and 2 bases from J, with 12 bases between. CDR3 length: 14 residues. The CDR3 DNA sequence: TGTGCCAGTAGTAGGGCAGGAGACGCCTACGAGCAGTACTTC. Residues: CASSRAGDAYEQYF.

The gene calls are TRBV6-5 and TRBJ1-4; D not certain. CDR3 length: 12 residues. V lost 8 bases and J lost 5, with 9 bases in between. Per the germline V gene, CDR1 is MNHEY and CDR2 is SVGAGI. CDR3 coding DNA: TGTGCCAGCGCCCGGCCGAATGAAAAACTGTTTTTT. Translation gives CASARPNEKLFF.

The V call is TRBV19, the J call TRBJ2-3, with D uncertain. The CDR3 spans 14 residues. V lost 10 bases, J lost 4 bases, and 18 bases lay in between. CDR1 is LNHDA and CDR2 is SQIVND in the germline V gene (reference sequence). In DNA form, the CDR3 reads TGTGCCACCTGCTCCTCTCAAAGGGCAGATACGCAGTATTTT. This gives the protein CATCSSQRADTQYF.

Details on this clone: The sample contains more than one DNA sequence encoding this CDR3. This chain links TRBV19 with TRBJ1-5, with D unclear. V dropped 3 bases and J dropped 3 bases, with 3 bases sitting between them. Germline V gene lookup returns CDR1 LNHDA and CDR2 SQIVND (reference sequence). The CDR3 is 12 residues long. The chain's CDR3 is CASSISNQPQHF. The CDR3 region has the DNA TGTGCCAGTAGTATTTCCAATCAGCCCCAGCATTTT.

The chain uses TRBV11-3 and TRBJ1-2; D gene uncertain. Trimming took off 6 bases at V and 8 bases at J, with 7 bases between the two ends. Germline V gives CDR1 SGHNT, CDR2 YENEEA. The CDR3 loop spans 10 amino acids. The CDR3 here is CASRLRGYTF. The DNA for the CDR3 is TGTGCCAGCAGACTCCGGGGCTACACCTTC.

This rearrangement joins TRBV30 to TRBJ1-3, with TRBD1 as a possible D gene (5 bases). The germline V and J ends were trimmed by 0 bases and 0 bases, with 12 bases remaining between them. The CDR3 runs 16 residues. Germline V CDR1 and CDR2: GTSNPN, SVGIG (reference sequence). CDR3 in DNA: TGTGCCTGGAGTGTCCTGAAGACAGTCTCTGGAAACACCATATATTTT. Translated: CAWSVLKTVSGNTIYF.

The count of this clone is one. The chain is built from TRBV30 and TRBJ1-5; 9 positions match TRBD1. The germline V gene encodes CDR1 GTSNPN and CDR2 SVGIG (reference sequence). This CDR3 has 13 residues. Germline trimming cut 1 base from V and 5 bases from J; bases unmatched to any gene: 0. The CDR3 loop is CAWSGTGDQPQHF. The CDR3 nucleotides are TGTGCCTGGAGTGGGACAGGGGATCAGCCCCAGCATTTT.

V and J are TRBV7-8 and TRBJ1-1; tentatively, D is TRBD1 (6 bases). V was pared by 3 bases and J by 9 bases, with 8 bases between. This CDR3 has 11 amino acids. Germline V gene lookup returns CDR1 SGHVS and CDR2 FQNEAQ. CDR3: CASSFGQQAFF. DNA of the CDR3: TGTGCCAGCAGCTTCGGACAGCAAGCTTTCTTT.

The V and J genes are TRBV21-1 and TRBJ1-5; the table names TRBD1, a call not compared with the DNA. TRBV21-1 counts as a pseudogene. This CDR3 contains 15 residues. The CDR3, as DNA: TGTGCCAGCAGCAAAGGGGACAGGAGCAATCAGCCCCAGCATTTT. This translates into CASSKGDRSNQPQHF.

This chain links TRBV19 with TRBJ2-2; unclear D gene. Germline V gives CDR1 LNHDA, CDR2 SQIVND (reference sequence). There are 13 residues in the CDR3. Trimming took off 4 bases at V and 1 base at J, with 4 bases between the two ends. This CDR3 is CASSTGNTGELFF. In DNA, the CDR3 is TGTGCCAGTAGTACAGGGAACACCGGGGAGCTGTTTTTT. Full variable domain (remainder filled in from reference TRBV19 and TRBJ2-2): DGGITQSPKYLFRKEGQNVTLSCEQNLNHDAMYWYRQDPGQGLRLIYYSQIVNDFQKGDIAEGYSVSREKKESFPLTVTSAQKNPTAFYLCASSTGNTGELFFGEGSRLTVL.

This clone has only one observation. This rearrangement joins TRBV11-2 to TRBJ2-3; 9 positions agree with TRBD2. There are 15 residues in the CDR3. The V and J ends lost 6 bases and 0 bases, in that order; junction bases with no gene match: 4. Per germline, CDR1 SGHAT and CDR2 FQNNGV. CDR3 sequence (DNA): TGTGCCAGCAGGAGCGGGGGGACTAGCACAGATACGCAGTATTTT. It codes for CASRSGGTSTDTQYF.

The chain employs TRBV25-1 and TRBJ1-2, with TRBD1 identical over 12 bases. CDR3 length: 16 amino acids. From germline, CDR1 is MGHDK and CDR2 SYGVNS. Trimming removed 1 base from V and 2 bases from J; junction bases left unmatched: 2. CDR3 DNA: TGTGCCAGCAGTGAATTGGGACAGGGGGCAAACTATGGCTACACCTTC. This encodes CASSELGQGANYGYTF.

This clone appeared a few times. The chain recombines TRBV2 with TRBJ1-5, with D perhaps matching TRBD1 (5 bases). Looked up from germline, CDR1 is SNHLY and CDR2 is FYNNEI. CDR3 size: 13 residues. V was trimmed by 6 bases and J by 1 base, leaving 7 bases between them. The CDR3 spells CASREGSNQPQHF. In DNA, the CDR3 is TGTGCCAGCAGGGAGGGGAGCAATCAGCCCCAGCATTTT.

The V gene is TRBV18, the J gene TRBJ2-1; no firm D call. V lost 3 bases to trimming and J lost 0 bases, with 6 bases between them. CDR1 KGHSH and CDR2 LQKENI come from the germline V gene. The CDR3 consists of 14 residues. The CDR3, as DNA: TGTGCCAGCTCACCGAGGACCTCCTACAATGAGCAGTTCTTC. Encoded protein: CASSPRTSYNEQFF.

This clone showed up just once. The chain joins TRBV5-1 to TRBJ2-7; either TRBD1 or TRBD2 may supply D (6 bases each). Trimming took 0 bases from V and 2 from J, leaving 12 bases between them. CDR1 is SGHRS, CDR2 YFSETQ, per germline. The CDR3 consists of 15 residues. CDR3 sequence (DNA): TGCGCCAGCAGCTTGGTGACGGGGGCACCCTACGAGCAGTACTTC. Amino acids: CASSLVTGAPYEQYF.

The chain has TRBV5-4 and TRBJ2-1, with TRBD2 matching over 7 bases. Germline CDR1 SGHNT, CDR2 YYREEE (reference sequence). This CDR3 has 16 amino acids. Unmatched junction bases numbered 12, after V lost 4 bases and J lost 5 bases. The CDR3 sequence is CASSPGGLAENNEQFF. The CDR3 DNA is TGTGCCAGCAGCCCTGGCGGGCTAGCGGAGAACAATGAGCAGTTCTTC.

J is TRBJ2-5 and V is TRBV7-9; 8 positions agree with TRBD1. V dropped 3 bases and J dropped 5; count of bases not matched to a gene: 5. The CDR3 spans 14 residues. CDR1 is SEHNR, CDR2 FQNEAQ, per germline (reference sequence). The CDR3 coding sequence is TGTGCCAGCAGCTTCAGGGGGCTGGGTGAGACCCAGTACTTC. Protein sequence: CASSFRGLGETQYF.

This clone has only one observation. This chain connects TRBV4-1 to TRBJ2-2, with a possible D match to TRBD2 (6 bases). The CDR3 is 16 residues long. Germline CDR1 MGHRA, CDR2 YSYEKL. The V end lost 0 bases, the J end lost 7 bases, and 15 bases lay between the germline ends. The CDR3 region has the DNA TGCGCCAGCAGCCAAGACTCGAGTGGGAGGAGCGGGGAGCTGTTTTTT. Encoded protein: CASSQDSSGRSGELFF.

The V and J genes are TRBV4-3 and TRBJ2-3; 8 bases map to TRBD2. This CDR3 is 15 amino acids long. The germline gives CDR1 LGHNA, CDR2 YSLEER. The ends lost 1 base at V and 3 bases at J; junction bases unmatched: 3. The CDR3 DNA reads TGCGCCAGCAGCCAAGCGGGAGGGCCTACAGATACGCAGTATTTT. Translating gives CASSQAGGPTDTQYF.

The chain carries TRBV30 and TRBJ2-2; TRBD1 might be the D (6 bases). Between the trimmed V and J ends, which lost 3 bases and 8 bases, there was a span of 13 bases. Germline CDR1 is GTSNPN and CDR2 is SVGIG (reference sequence). The CDR3 contains 13 residues. CDR3 loop: CAWRAGAGGELFF. As DNA, the CDR3 is TGTGCCTGGAGGGCAGGGGCCGGGGGGGAGCTGTTTTTT.